The 25 T cell receptor beta chains below were found in one sample sequenced in a study of blood T cell repertoires in COVID-19. Clones were sequenced by immunoSEQ multiplex PCR, and TCRdb holds only the in-frame ones, with some missing. Of 45,000 to 55,000 clones in the sample, over 70% were seen once. Sequencing was carried out using peripheral blood. The receptors here all came from a human donor with active or convalescent COVID-19. The donor label of this sample is uncertain.

V is TRBV7-2 and J is TRBJ1-4, with a possible D match to TRBD1 (6 bases). Trimming pared 8 bases from V and 7 bases from J, leaving 17 bases between. CDR1 SGHTA and CDR2 FQGNSA come from the germline V gene. This CDR3 is 14 amino acids long. The CDR3 DNA reads as TGTGCCAGCTCCTCCCAGGGGCTGGGTGAAAAACTGTTTTTT. Protein: CASSSQGLGEKLFF.

The chain carries TRBV28 and TRBJ2-7; 9 bases are shared with TRBD2. CDR3 length equals 15 residues. CDR1 and CDR2 (germline): MDHEN, SYDVKM. V shed 4 bases, J shed 6 bases, and the junction held 10 bases outside the gene matches. In DNA, the CDR3 is TGTGCCAGCAGTTCCCTTAGCGGGAGCCTCTTCGAGCAGTACTTC. Residues: CASSSLSGSLFEQYF.

The J gene is TRBJ1-4, the V gene TRBV2, with 7 nucleotides matching TRBD1. The J segment lost 0 bases and the V segment lost 7 bases, leaving 11 bases of the junction unmatched. The CDR3 sequence is 17 residues long. The germline CDR1 and CDR2 sequences are SNHLY and FYNNEI. This chain's CDR3 is CASIDIIQGTTNEKLFF. DNA for the CDR3: TGTGCCAGCATCGATATAATACAGGGGACAACTAATGAAAAACTGTTTTTT.

The chain joins TRBV6-5 to TRBJ2-7; tentatively, D is TRBD2 (6 bases). Trimming cost V 6 bases and J 3 bases, with 12 bases left between them. The germline V gene has CDR1 MNHEY and CDR2 SVGAGI. This CDR3 has 13 amino acids. The CDR3 sequence: CASRTGTLYEQYF. CDR3 bases: TGTGCCAGCAGGACCGGGACTCTCTACGAGCAGTACTTC.

A few counts support this clone. The rearrangement uses TRBV4-1 and TRBJ2-2; 10 bases match TRBD2. The ends lost 6 bases at V and 1 base at J; junction bases unmatched: 11. The CDR3 covers 18 residues. Germline CDR1 is MGHRA and CDR2 is YSYEKL. The CDR3 region is CASREKGLAMGNTGELFF. CDR3 in DNA: TGCGCCAGCAGAGAAAAGGGACTAGCGATGGGGAACACCGGGGAGCTGTTTTTT.

The rearrangement uses TRBV9 and TRBJ2-2, with 9 nucleotides matching TRBD2. V shed 2 bases, J shed 4 bases, and the junction held 9 bases outside the gene matches. There are 17 residues in the CDR3. Germline V gene sequence: CDR1 SGDLS, CDR2 YYNGEE. CDR3 protein: CASSVHPTSGRTGELFF. The CDR3 nucleotides read TGTGCCAGCAGCGTGCATCCGACTAGCGGTCGCACCGGGGAGCTGTTTTTT.

This rearrangement joins TRBV6-5 to TRBJ1-3, with D possibly being TRBD1 (5 bases). CDR3 length: 13 residues. Trimming cost V 6 bases and J 1 base, with 7 bases left between them. From germline, CDR1 is MNHEY and CDR2 SVGAGI. This CDR3 reads CASRQGSGNTIYF. The DNA of the CDR3 is TGTGCCAGCAGGCAGGGTTCTGGAAACACCATATATTTT.

DNA for the CDR3: TGTGCCAGCAGTCCACCAAGGGGATCCCTCCACTTT. Amino acid sequence: CASSPPRGSLHF. This chain links TRBV28 with TRBJ1-6, with D possibly matching TRBD1 (5 bases). There are 12 residues in the CDR3. Germline lookup yields CDR1 MDHEN and CDR2 SYDVKM. V was shortened by 5 bases and J by 14 bases, with 13 bases between the two germline ends.

The rearrangement joins TRBV5-1 to TRBJ2-1, with 10 bases aligning to TRBD2. After removal of 4 bases from V and 11 bases from J, the junction contained 6 bases not matched to a gene. The CDR3 is 13 residues long. Germline CDR1 is SGHRS and CDR2 is YFSETQ. The CDR3 protein is CASSPELAGKQFF. DNA of the CDR3: TGCGCCAGCAGCCCTGAACTAGCGGGAAAGCAGTTCTTC.

The rearrangement joins TRBV12-5 to TRBJ1-1, with D maybe TRBD1 (5 bases). In germline, CDR1 is LGHNT, CDR2 FRNRAP. Trimming removed 0 bases at V and 3 bases at J, with 17 bases between. The CDR3 covers 17 residues. The CDR3 coding sequence is TGTGCTAGTGGTTTGGTGGTCCGGGGGGGGTCGGACACTGAAGCTTTCTTT. Translating it yields CASGLVVRGGSDTEAFF.

The chain is built from TRBV4-1 and TRBJ1-3, with D hard to call. Germline CDR1 is MGHRA and CDR2 is YSYEKL. CDR3 size: 15 residues. Trimming stripped 0 bases from V and 0 bases from J, with 6 bases between. The CDR3 coding sequence is TGCGCCAGCAGCCAAGATCACAGCTCTGGAAACACCATATATTTT. Translated: CASSQDHSSGNTIYF.

The gene calls are TRBV29-1 and TRBJ2-4; the match to TRBD2 covers 8 bases. The V gene end was trimmed by 3 bases and the J gene end by 7 bases; junction bases not matched to a gene: 2. CDR1 SQVTM and CDR2 ANQGSEA come from the germline V gene. The CDR3 is 12 residues long. The CDR3 coding sequence is TGCAGCGTTGAGGGACTAGATAACATTCAGTACTTC. This gives the protein CSVEGLDNIQYF.

The J gene is TRBJ2-3, the V gene TRBV13; possibly TRBD1 for D (7 bases). V lost 5 bases to trimming and J lost 6 bases, with 15 bases between them. From germline, CDR1 is PRHDT and CDR2 FYEKMQ (reference sequence). The CDR3 runs to 14 residues. Written as DNA, the CDR3 is TGTGCCAGCAGCGCGACAGGGACTGGGGATACGCAGTATTTT. It specifies CASSATGTGDTQYF. The full variable domain, its missing parts supplied by reference TRBV13 and TRBJ2-3, is AAGVIQSPRHLIKEKRETATLKCYPIPRHDTVYWYQQGPGQDPQFLISFYEKMQSDKGSIPDRFSAQQFSDYHSELNMSSLELGDSALYFCASSATGTGDTQYFGPGTRLTVL.

The chain joins TRBV2 to TRBJ2-1, with TRBD2 identical over 9 bases. Unmatched junction bases numbered 7, after V lost 7 bases and J lost 6 bases. The germline CDR1 and CDR2 sequences are SNHLY and FYNNEI. The CDR3 sequence is 14 residues long. Written as DNA, the CDR3 is TGTGCCAGCAAATTAGCGGGAGTGGCCAATGAGCAGTTCTTC. Amino acid sequence: CASKLAGVANEQFF.

This chain uses TRBV4-1 with TRBJ2-2; TRBD2 matches 15 bases. CDR1 and CDR2 from the germline V gene are MGHRA and YSYEKL. The V and J ends lost 1 base and 4 bases, in that order; junction bases with no gene match: 4. The CDR3 runs to 18 residues. The CDR3 nucleotides read TGCGCCAGCAGCCAAGGTGGGACTAGCGGGAGGATCACCGGGGAGCTGTTTTTT. As protein: CASSQGGTSGRITGELFF.

The chain uses TRBV9 and TRBJ1-6, with D possibly being TRBD1 (6 bases). The germline V gene has CDR1 SGDLS and CDR2 YYNGEE. V lost 0 bases, J lost 8 bases, and 12 bases lay in between. CDR3 length equals 15 residues. CDR3 region: CASSVARGGDSPLHF. In DNA form, the CDR3 reads TGTGCCAGCAGCGTAGCCAGGGGAGGGGATTCACCCCTCCACTTT.

The chain employs TRBV7-3 and TRBJ1-1; D not resolved. Per germline, CDR1 SGHTA and CDR2 FQGTGA. V lost 5 bases to trimming and J lost 2 bases, with 9 bases between them. The CDR3 consists of 13 residues. CDR3 sequence: CASSPSTNTEAFF. In nucleotides, the CDR3 is TGTGCCAGCAGCCCGTCTACTAACACTGAAGCTTTCTTT.

CDR3 region: CASSPGQVHGAFF. The DNA for the CDR3 is TGTGCCAGCAGCCCAGGACAGGTCCACGGAGCTTTCTTT. The chain couples TRBV11-2 to TRBJ1-1; 7 bases agree with TRBD1. CDR3 size: 13 residues. Unmatched junction bases numbered 10, after V lost 5 bases and J lost 10 bases. The V gene's germline CDR1 is SGHAT and CDR2 FQNNGV. The full variable domain, with the rest looked up from reference TRBV11-2 and TRBJ1-1, is EAGVAQSPRYKIIEKRQSVAFWCNPISGHATLYWYQQILGQGPKLLIQFQNNGVVDDSQLPKDRFSAERLKGVDSTLKIQPAKLEDSAVYLCASSPGQVHGAFFGQGTRLTVV.

The chain couples TRBV5-4 to TRBJ1-1; the D gene is possibly TRBD1 (6 bases). Trimming left V 2 bases short and J 5 bases short, with 13 bases between. CDR3 length equals 14 residues. CDR1 and CDR2 (germline): SGHNT, YYREEE (reference sequence). CDR3 nucleotide sequence: TGTGCCAGCAGCTTTATTCAGGGGAAAACTGAAGCTTTCTTT. This gives the protein CASSFIQGKTEAFF.

This clone was observed a handful of times. The chain links TRBV11-1 to TRBJ1-6; TRBD1 aligns across 9 bases. Germline assignment: CDR1 SGHAT and CDR2 FQDESV (reference sequence). J lost 5 bases, V lost 6 bases, and 2 bases had no gene match. This CDR3 region has 14 residues. CDR3 nucleotides: TGTGCCAGCAGACGGACAGGGGATAATTCACCCCTCCACTTT. Its protein is CASRRTGDNSPLHF.

This clone was observed a single time. V gene TRBV5-1 combines with J gene TRBJ1-5; TRBD1 aligns across 9 bases. After removal of 3 bases from V and 7 bases from J, the junction contained 5 bases not matched to a gene. Germline CDR1 reads SGHRS; CDR2 reads YFSETQ. This CDR3 contains 14 residues. The DNA of the CDR3 is TGCGCCAGCAGCTGGACAGGGGAGGAACAGCCCCAGCATTTT. It encodes CASSWTGEEQPQHF. The whole variable domain, filled in from reference TRBV5-1 and TRBJ1-5, reads KAGVTQTPRYLIKTRGQQVTLSCSPISGHRSVSWYQQTPGQGLQFLFEYFSETQRNKGNFPGRFSGRQFSNSRSEMNVSTLELGDSALYLCASSWTGEEQPQHFGDGTRLSIL.

J is TRBJ2-7 and V is TRBV28, with TRBD1 matching 9 bases. The junction had 14 bases not matched to a gene; V was cut back by 6 bases and J by 2 bases. CDR1 and CDR2 (germline): MDHEN, SYDVKM. This CDR3 is 17 amino acids long. CDR3 protein: CASRSPIHRGQTYEQYF. In DNA, the CDR3 is TGTGCCAGCAGGTCTCCAATTCACAGGGGGCAGACCTACGAGCAGTACTTC.

The chain couples TRBV7-3 to TRBJ1-3, with 9 bases aligning to TRBD1. V shed 2 bases, J shed 3 bases, and the junction held 11 bases outside the gene matches. The CDR3 is 18 amino acids. Germline V gene sequence: CDR1 SGHTA, CDR2 FQGTGA. In DNA form, the CDR3 reads TGTGCCAGCAGCTTACCCGGGACAGGGAAACATTATGGAAACACCATATATTTT. Translating it yields CASSLPGTGKHYGNTIYF.

The V and J genes are TRBV7-2 and TRBJ2-5; 7 bases fit TRBD2. The germline CDR1 and CDR2 sequences are SGHTA and FQGNSA. The CDR3 covers 15 residues. V shed 0 bases and J 10 bases; nucleotides not matched to a gene: 11. CDR3 residues: CASSLALLANSFQYF. CDR3 DNA: TGTGCCAGCAGCTTAGCGCTACTAGCGAACTCGTTCCAGTACTTC.

V is TRBV11-3 and J is TRBJ1-1; 9 bases fit TRBD1. Losses at the gene ends were 5 bases for V and 4 bases for J; bases not matched to a gene: 8. CDR3 size: 15 residues. Germline V gives CDR1 SGHNT, CDR2 YENEEA. CDR3 protein: CASSPPGQGRTEAFF. DNA of the CDR3: TGTGCCAGCAGCCCCCCGGGACAGGGCCGCACTGAAGCTTTCTTT.